This TCR beta chain stems from a study of beta chain features in type 1 diabetes. The CDR3 length is 17 residues. CDR1 is LNHDA, CDR2 SQIVND, per germline (reference sequence). J lost 6 bases, V lost 0 bases, and 9 bases had no gene match. A remark on this clone: As yet, its antigen is unknown.

As every portion of the isolated RNA was reverse transcribed, the sequencing read expressed TCRB transcripts. The protocol was immunoSEQ multiplex PCR, while the TCRdb copy is restricted to in-frame clones and leaves out a portion. The table includes under 400,000 clones, 10% to 15% detected once. Findings of the study overall: Shortening of TCRB CDR3s, moderate but significant, appeared in all four CD4+ subsets of Type 1 diabetes patients.

The sample comprised naive CD4+ T cells from blood. The chain has TRBV19 and TRBJ2-2, with TRBD2 matching over 8 bases. The source is a woman between 18 and 29 years old with type 1 diabetes. DNA of the CDR3: TGTGCCAGTAGTATAGATCGGGGGGGCGCTTCGGCCGGGGAGCTGTTTTTT. Protein: CASSIDRGGASAGELFF.